These 5 T cell receptor beta chains originate from one sample sequenced in a study of response to subunit inactivated influenza vaccine. Using its own MiXCR run on the RT-PCR reads, TCRdb lists one record per CDR3 protein. Here the sample spans hundreds of thousands of distinct CDR3 sequences, roughly 12% being singletons. This sample also appeared in a second study, on T cells expressing NK-cell markers. That report notes: UMIs accompanied the 5'RACE template switching by which TCR beta cDNA was made.

Sequenced here: PBMCs from blood, sampled on the day of vaccination. All receptors derive from a man aged 50 to 59 who received an inactivated influenza vaccine.

This clonotype was seen a handful of times. The chain recombines TRBV7-2 with TRBJ2-7; 9 bases align to TRBD1. The CDR3 is 14 residues long. The trim removed 6 bases at V and 3 bases at J, leaving 6 bases unmatched. In germline, CDR1 is SGHTA, CDR2 FQGNSA. In DNA, the CDR3 is TGTGCCAGCAGGGAAATGGGACAGGGCTACGAGCAGTACTTC. Translated: CASREMGQGYEQYF. Variable domain in full (rest from reference TRBV7-2 and TRBJ2-7): GAGVSQSPSNKVTEKGKDVELRCDPISGHTALYWYRQSLGQGLEFLIYFQGNSAPDKSGLPSDRFSAERTGGSVSTLTIQRTQQEDSAVYLCASREMGQGYEQYFGPGTRLTVT.

The rearrangement joins TRBV7-3 to TRBJ2-1; no clear D gene. V was trimmed by 2 bases and J by 6 bases, leaving 8 bases between them. CDR3 length equals 13 residues. Per the germline V gene, CDR1 is SGHTA and CDR2 is FQGTGA. In DNA form, the CDR3 reads TGTGCCAGCAGCTTAGATTCGATCAATGAGCAGTTCTTC. It codes for CASSLDSINEQFF.

This clonotype was seen a handful of times. The chain joins TRBV7-6 to TRBJ2-7; perhaps TRBD1 as D (6 bases). The germline V gene encodes CDR1 SGHVS and CDR2 FNYEAQ. With 0 bases removed from V and 6 bases from J, the gap between germline ends came to 9 bases. CDR3 length: 13 amino acids. Written as DNA, the CDR3 is TGTGCCAGCAGCTTAGCGGACAGTTCCGAGCAGTACTTC. Its protein is CASSLADSSEQYF.

This clonotype was observed at least ten times. This chain connects TRBV5-6 to TRBJ2-1; D unclear. The V gene lost 4 bases and the J gene lost 4 bases, with 15 bases spanning the gap. The CDR3 runs 15 residues. The germline V gene has CDR1 SGHDT and CDR2 YYEEEE. CDR3 DNA sequence: TGTGCCAGCAGCCCTGTGAACGAAGAATACAATGAGCAGTTCTTC. It encodes CASSPVNEEYNEQFF.

The rearrangement joins TRBV5-1 to TRBJ2-1, with D possibly being TRBD1 or TRBD2 (6 bases each). Deletions cut 3 bases from V and 3 bases from J, with 19 bases between. The CDR3 covers 17 residues. Germline loops: CDR1 SGHRS, CDR2 YFSETQ. CDR3 in DNA: TGCGCCAGCAGCTCGACAGGTAGGGCTAGCGTCTACAATGAGCAGTTCTTC. Translating gives CASSSTGRASVYNEQFF.